The entry below describes one TCR beta chain. Each diagnosis drew on symptoms, thyroxine, TRAb, thyroid ultrasound and orbital computed tomography findings. This sample holds PBMCs from 8 to 10 ml fresh peripheral blood. These data come from a study of T cells in Graves' hyperthyroidism and ophthalmopathy. Amplified TCR beta CDR3 regions came from RNA transcripts. Primed by the HTBI set, a first-round RT-PCR was run on the TCR CDR3. TCRdb fed the multiplex PCR reads into MiXCR, producing one record per CDR3 protein. Of about 52,000 distinct CDR3 sequences in the sample, approximately 48% were seen once. V was cut by 1 base and J by 2 bases, with 7 bases left in between. This CDR3 is built from 14 residues. Germline CDR1 is LNHNV and CDR2 is YYDKDF (reference sequence).

The specimen sequenced was blood. The chain is built from TRBV15 and TRBJ2-3; D may be TRBD2 (5 bases). The clonotype comes from a woman aged 50 to 60 with Graves' ophthalmopathy. The CDR3 coding sequence is TGTGCCACCAGCAGAGCCGGGATCACAGATACGCAGTATTTT. The encoded protein is CATSRAGITDTQYF.